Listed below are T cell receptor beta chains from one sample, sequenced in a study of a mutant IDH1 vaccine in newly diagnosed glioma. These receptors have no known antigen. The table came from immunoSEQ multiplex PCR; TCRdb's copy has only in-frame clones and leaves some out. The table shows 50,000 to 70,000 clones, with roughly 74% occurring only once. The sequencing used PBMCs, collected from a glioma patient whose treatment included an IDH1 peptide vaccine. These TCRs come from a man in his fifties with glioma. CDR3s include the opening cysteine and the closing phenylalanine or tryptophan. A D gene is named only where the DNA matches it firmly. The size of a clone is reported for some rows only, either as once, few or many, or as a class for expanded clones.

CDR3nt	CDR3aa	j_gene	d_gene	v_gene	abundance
TGTGCCAGCAGCGTACAGGGATGGGCTGGGGCCAACGTCCTGACTTTC	CASSVQGWAGANVLTF	TRBJ2-6	.	TRBV9	few
TGTGCCAGTACCGAGGACAAGGGGCGTACAGATACGCAGTATTTT	CASTEDKGRTDTQYF	TRBJ2-3	.	TRBV19	.
TGCGCCAGCAGCTCCCAACCGGGACAGGGAGGAACTGGCTACACCTTC	CASSSQPGQGGTGYTF	TRBJ1-2	TRBD1	TRBV5-1	.
TGTGCCAGCAGCCTTCAAGGACAGGGGGGGACGGAGCAGTACTTC	CASSLQGQGGTEQYF	TRBJ2-7	TRBD1	TRBV11-2	.
TGTGCCTGGAAGGGACGGTCGAACACTGAAGCTTTCTTT	CAWKGRSNTEAFF	TRBJ1-1	.	TRBV30	.
TGTGCCAGCAGCTTGGTACAGGGGAACACCGGGGAGCTGTTTTTT	CASSLVQGNTGELFF	TRBJ2-2	.	TRBV5-4	.
TGCGCCAGCAGCCAAGATCAGGGTAATGGCTACACCTTC	CASSQDQGNGYTF	TRBJ1-2	.	TRBV4-3	once
TGTGCCAGCAGCTTGGGCGGGGTATTGGGGAACACTGAAGCTTTCTTT	CASSLGGVLGNTEAFF	TRBJ1-1	.	TRBV5-4	.
TGTGCCTGGAGTGTTTCGGGCCGCGGAACGCAGTATTTT	CAWSVSGRGTQYF	TRBJ2-3	.	TRBV30	.
TGCGCCAGCAGCCAAGATGGCCGGGGGGAGACCCAGTACTTC	CASSQDGRGETQYF	TRBJ2-5	.	TRBV4-3	.
TGTGCCAGCAGCTTTCTAGCGGGGGCCGGGGAGCTGTTTTTT	CASSFLAGAGELFF	TRBJ2-2	TRBD2	TRBV7-9	few
TGCGCCAGCAGCCTGGACAGGGTCGACACCGGGGAGCTGTTTTTT	CASSLDRVDTGELFF	TRBJ2-2	TRBD1	TRBV5-1	.
TGTGCCAGCTTTACAGGCCCGAACACTGAAGCTTTCTTT	CASFTGPNTEAFF	TRBJ1-1	.	TRBV19	medium-sized
TGTGCCAGCAGCCAAACCACGGGGATTGGTCAGCCCCAGCATTTT	CASSQTTGIGQPQHF	TRBJ1-5	.	TRBV7-2	.
TGTGCCTGGAGTGTAGGAGGCAATCAGCCCCAGCATTTT	CAWSVGGNQPQHF	TRBJ1-5	.	TRBV30	.
TGTGCCAGCAGTGAATTAGGACAGGGCTACGAGCAGTACTTC	CASSELGQGYEQYF	TRBJ2-7	TRBD1	TRBV6-1	.
TGTGCCTGGAGTCAAGGTTTTACCGGGGAGCTGTTTTTT	CAWSQGFTGELFF	TRBJ2-2	.	TRBV30	few
TGTGCCAGTAGTATTTCCCAGGGCTACACCGGGGAGCTGTTTTTT	CASSISQGYTGELFF	TRBJ2-2	.	TRBV19	.
TGTGCCAGCAGTCCACAGGGGTTTCGATCACCCCTCCACTTT	CASSPQGFRSPLHF	TRBJ1-6	TRBD1	TRBV25-1	.
TGTGCCAGCAGCTTCCGAGGAGAAGAGACCCAGTACTTC	CASSFRGEETQYF	TRBJ2-5	.	TRBV5-4	.
TGTGCCAGCAGAGGACAGGGGGATCAGCCCCAGCATTTT	CASRGQGDQPQHF	TRBJ1-5	TRBD1	TRBV6-5	.
TGTGCCAGCAGCGTAGAAGGTAGCGGGGGATACGAGCAGTACTTC	CASSVEGSGGYEQYF	TRBJ2-7	TRBD2	TRBV9	.
TGTGCCAGCAGCGTAGCTACAGCAAACACTGAAGCTTTCTTT	CASSVATANTEAFF	TRBJ1-1	.	TRBV9	few
TGTGCCAGTAGCCCCGGGAGGGGAGGGGACACTGAAGCTTTCTTT	CASSPGRGGDTEAFF	TRBJ1-1	.	TRBV19	few
TGTGCCAGCAGCGAGGGACAGGGGTACACCGGGGAGCTGTTTTTT	CASSEGQGYTGELFF	TRBJ2-2	TRBD1	TRBV6-1	.
TGCGCCAGCTCTAACTTTCTGAAGAGCAACTTC	CASSNFLKSNF	TRBJ2-7	.	TRBV4-1	.
TGCAGCGTTGAACTCAGCGGCCCCGAGCAGTACTTC	CSVELSGPEQYF	TRBJ2-7	.	TRBV29-1	.
TGTGCCAGCAGCGTAGCGTCCGGCTATGGCTACACCTTC	CASSVASGYGYTF	TRBJ1-2	.	TRBV9	.
TGCGCCAGCAGCTCCCGATCCGGGACACTGAACACTGAAGCTTTCTTT	CASSSRSGTLNTEAFF	TRBJ1-1	.	TRBV4-1	.